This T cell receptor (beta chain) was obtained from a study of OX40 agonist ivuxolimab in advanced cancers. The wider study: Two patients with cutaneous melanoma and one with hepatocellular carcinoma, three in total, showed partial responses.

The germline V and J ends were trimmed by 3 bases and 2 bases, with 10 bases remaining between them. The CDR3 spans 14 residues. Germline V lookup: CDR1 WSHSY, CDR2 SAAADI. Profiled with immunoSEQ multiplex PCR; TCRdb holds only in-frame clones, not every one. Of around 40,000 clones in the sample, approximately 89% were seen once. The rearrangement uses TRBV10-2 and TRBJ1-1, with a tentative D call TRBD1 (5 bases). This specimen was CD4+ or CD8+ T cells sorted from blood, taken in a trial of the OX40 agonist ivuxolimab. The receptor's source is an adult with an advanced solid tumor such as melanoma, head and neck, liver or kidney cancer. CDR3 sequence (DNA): TGCGCCAGCAGTGATAGTACAGGTAACACTGAAGCTTTCTTT. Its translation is CASSDSTGNTEAFF.